These 20 T cell receptor beta chains were sequenced from one sample in a study of early T cells in non-severe SARS-CoV-2 infection. One entry per CDR3 protein results from TCRdb running MiXCR on the 5' RACE reads. The profile shows some 42,000 distinct CDR3 sequences, around 6.3% of them singletons. The sequencing here drew on whole blood, taken at baseline. The receptors were sampled from an adult who was a healthcare worker with PCR-confirmed SARS-CoV-2 infection or an uninfected control (not recorded which).

Ten or more counts support this clonotype. This chain connects TRBV20-1 to TRBJ2-1; 11 bases match TRBD2. The germline CDR1 and CDR2 sequences are DFQATT and SNEGSKA (reference sequence). V trimming: 2 bases; J trimming: 11 bases; junction bases outside the gene matches: 11. The CDR3 is 15 residues long. CDR3 in amino acids: CSARRLGTSGTKQFF. The CDR3 nucleotides read TGCAGTGCTAGAAGGTTAGGGACTAGCGGTACTAAGCAGTTCTTC.

In this sample, this clonotype turned up many times. This rearrangement joins TRBV2 to TRBJ1-5; D remains ambiguous. Looked up from germline, CDR1 is SNHLY and CDR2 is FYNNEI. The V end was cut by 5 bases, the J end by 5 bases, with 16 bases between. CDR3 length: 15 residues. The CDR3: CASSYGPARDQPQHF. DNA of the CDR3: TGTGCCAGCAGTTACGGGCCCGCAAGGGATCAGCCCCAGCATTTT.

Only a few counts were recorded for this clonotype. V and J are TRBV30 and TRBJ2-1; TRBD2 agrees at 10 bases. Germline V gene data show CDR1 as GTSNPN and CDR2 as SVGIG (reference sequence). The CDR3 runs to 14 residues. V was pared by 3 bases and J by 5 bases, with 4 bases of the junction left unmatched. In nucleotides, the CDR3 is TGTGCCTGGAGAAGGCTAGCGGGAGACAATGAGCAGTTCTTC. Its translation is CAWRRLAGDNEQFF.

This clonotype has ten or more counts. J is TRBJ2-7 and V is TRBV28, with 7 bases fitting TRBD1. Germline CDR1 is MDHEN and CDR2 is SYDVKM. The V and J ends lost 5 bases and 0 bases, in that order; junction bases with no gene match: 7. The CDR3 is 15 amino acids. The CDR3 sequence: CASSVNRGYSYEQYF. The CDR3 DNA reads as TGTGCCAGCAGTGTCAACAGGGGTTACTCCTACGAGCAGTACTTC.

This clonotype was observed at least ten times. V and J are TRBV7-3 and TRBJ2-3, with 8 bases aligning to TRBD2. Unmatched junction bases numbered 12, after V lost 4 bases and J lost 6 bases. Per the germline V gene, CDR1 is SGHTA and CDR2 is FQGTGA. The CDR3 runs 16 residues. CDR3: CASSSATGGRRDTQYF. The CDR3 DNA reads as TGTGCCAGCAGCTCCGCTACGGGGGGGCGGAGGGATACGCAGTATTTT.

This clonotype came up a few times. J is TRBJ2-1 and V is TRBV11-3; 10 bases are shared with TRBD2. Per the germline V gene, CDR1 is SGHNT and CDR2 is YENEEA. The CDR3 is 14 amino acids. The trim removed 3 bases at V and 9 bases at J, leaving 5 bases unmatched. As DNA, the CDR3 is TGTGCCAGCAGCTTTAAGCGGGGGGGAGGTGAGCAGTTCTTC. Amino acid sequence: CASSFKRGGGEQFF. The variable domain in full, with the rest retrieved from reference TRBV11-3 and TRBJ2-1, is EAGVVQSPRYKIIEKKQPVAFWCNPISGHNTLYWYLQNLGQGPELLIRYENEEAVDDSQLPKDRFSAERLKGVDSTLKIQPAELGDSAVYLCASSFKRGGGEQFFGPGTRLTVL.

This clonotype was counted ten times or more. The chain has TRBV30 and TRBJ2-2; D remains ambiguous. The CDR3 sequence is 14 residues long. V was trimmed by 0 bases and J by 4 bases, leaving 9 bases between them. Germline values: CDR1 GTSNPN, CDR2 SVGIG (reference sequence). CDR3 coding DNA: TGTGCCTGGAGTGTAGAGGCCCGCACCGGGGAGCTGTTTTTT. It encodes CAWSVEARTGELFF.

This chain links TRBV7-7 with TRBJ2-7; 7 nucleotides match TRBD1. Germline lookup yields CDR1 SSHAT and CDR2 FNYEAQ (reference sequence). The length of the CDR3 is 15 residues. Losses at the gene ends were 1 base for V and 1 base for J; bases not matched to a gene: 4. This chain's CDR3 is CASSLEGAPSYEQYF. CDR3 bases: TGTGCCAGCAGCTTAGAGGGGGCGCCGTCCTACGAGCAGTACTTC.

A few counts support this clonotype. The V and J genes are TRBV27 and TRBJ1-6; 8 bases are shared with TRBD1. The CDR3 length is 14 residues. The trim removed 3 bases at V and 6 bases at J, leaving 1 base unmatched. Germline V gives CDR1 MNHEY, CDR2 SMNVEV (reference sequence). CDR3 nucleotides: TGTGCCAGCAGTTTGGGACAGGTTAATTCACCCCTCCACTTT. The encoded protein is CASSLGQVNSPLHF.

CDR3 DNA sequence: TGTGCCAGCAGTGAAGGGACAGGGAATGGCTACACCTTC. Amino acids: CASSEGTGNGYTF. This chain joins TRBV6-1 and TRBJ1-2, with 8 bases fitting TRBD1. The CDR3 loop spans 13 amino acids. Germline loops: CDR1 MNHNS, CDR2 SASEGT. Losses at the gene ends were 1 base for V and 6 bases for J; bases not matched to a gene: 1.

This clonotype came up many times. This chain uses TRBV7-8 with TRBJ2-1, with no clear D. CDR1 SGHVS and CDR2 FQNEAQ come from the germline V gene. The CDR3 covers 10 residues. V was pared by 8 bases and J by 12 bases, with 11 bases between. The CDR3 bases are TGTGCCAGCTCCAATAGTAGGCAGTTCTTC. The encoded protein is CASSNSRQFF.

The chain couples TRBV6-4 to TRBJ2-3; TRBD2 aligns across 10 bases. There are 15 residues in the CDR3. Germline lookup yields CDR1 MRHNA and CDR2 SNTAGT. J gave up 4 bases and V 0 bases, and 1 base lay outside the gene matches. The CDR3 DNA follows: TGTGCCAGCAGTGACTCGAGCGGGGGGGCAGATACGCAGTATTTT. Protein: CASSDSSGGADTQYF.

The chain joins TRBV25-1 to TRBJ1-2; D is ambiguous. Trimming pared 8 bases from V and 2 bases from J, leaving 12 bases between. The germline CDR1 and CDR2 sequences are MGHDK and SYGVNS. The CDR3 runs to 13 residues. CDR3 nucleotides: TGTGCCAGCTCCTATAACGGGAACTATGGCTACACCTTC. Translated, it gives CASSYNGNYGYTF.

This clonotype has ten or more counts. The J gene is TRBJ1-3, the V gene TRBV7-9, with D possibly being TRBD1 (6 bases). There are 14 residues in the CDR3. Germline V gene lookup returns CDR1 SEHNR and CDR2 FQNEAQ (reference sequence). V lost 8 bases and J 4 bases, leaving 15 bases between the germline ends. Here the CDR3 DNA reads TGTGCCAGCGTTTTCAGGGGCTCGGGAAACACCATATATTTT. This sequence encodes CASVFRGSGNTIYF. Full variable domain (rest looked up from reference TRBV7-9 and TRBJ1-3): DTGVSQNPRHKITKRGQNVTFRCDPISEHNRLYWYRQTLGQGPEFLTYFQNEAQLEKSRLLSDRFSAERPKGSFSTLEIQRTEQGDSAMYLCASVFRGSGNTIYFGEGSWLTVV.

This clonotype was counted ten times or more. The rearrangement uses TRBV12-3 or TRBV12-4 and TRBJ2-1, with TRBD1 matching 10 bases. V was clipped by 6 bases and J by 7 bases; unmatched bases: 12. The CDR3 runs 16 residues. CDR3 loop: CASRPSGQGNQNEQFF. The CDR3 nucleotides read TGTGCCAGCAGACCCTCGGGACAGGGGAATCAGAATGAGCAGTTCTTC.

The V gene is TRBV29-1, the J gene TRBJ2-4; 7 nucleotides line up with TRBD1. The CDR3 is 17 residues long. Unmatched junction bases numbered 12, after V lost 4 bases and J lost 0 bases. Germline V gene data show CDR1 as SQVTM and CDR2 as ANQGSEA. As DNA, the CDR3 is TGCAGCGTTGTTTCCCGCGGACAGGTCATAGCCAAAAACATTCAGTACTTC. Translating gives CSVVSRGQVIAKNIQYF.

This clonotype has more than one count but fewer than ten. This chain links TRBV5-1 with TRBJ2-7; possibly TRBD2 for D (6 bases). V was trimmed by 0 bases and J by 6 bases, leaving 13 bases between them. The CDR3 consists of 14 residues. Germline-derived CDR1 and CDR2 are SGHRS and YFSETQ. DNA for the CDR3: TGCGCCAGCAGCTTGGGGCAGGACTACGTCGAGCAGTACTTC. Translating it yields CASSLGQDYVEQYF.

This clonotype was counted between two and nine times. The chain recombines TRBV30 with TRBJ2-3; TRBD1 is a possible D gene (5 bases). V dropped 4 bases and J dropped 3 bases, with 11 bases sitting between them. Germline CDR1 and CDR2: GTSNPN and SVGIG (reference sequence). CDR3 length: 13 residues. The CDR3 nucleotides are TGTGCCTGGACTAGGGGCTTGACAGATACGCAGTATTTT. Protein product: CAWTRGLTDTQYF.

This clonotype was seen repeatedly, ten times or more. The V call is TRBV18, the J call TRBJ1-2; 11 nucleotides align to TRBD1. Germline lookup yields CDR1 KGHSH and CDR2 LQKENI. V dropped 3 bases and J dropped 8; count of bases not matched to a gene: 5. This CDR3 contains 14 residues. Here the CDR3 reads CASSPGDRGNGYTF. The CDR3 DNA reads TGTGCCAGCTCACCCGGGGACAGGGGGAACGGCTACACCTTC.

This clonotype was observed many times. The chain is built from TRBV20-1 and TRBJ2-5, with unresolved D. Germline lookup yields CDR1 DFQATT and CDR2 SNEGSKA (reference sequence). The CDR3 sequence is 13 residues long. The V end was cut by 3 bases, the J end by 1 base, with 9 bases between. In DNA form, the CDR3 reads TGCAGTGCTAGTTGGCCAGGCCAAGAGACCCAGTACTTC. Its protein is CSASWPGQETQYF.